The 18 T cell receptor beta chains presented below share a single source sample, sequenced in a study of T cell changes during pregnancy in multiple sclerosis. Here immunoSEQ multiplex PCR was the method, and the copy in TCRdb shows in-frame clones only, minus some. The sample comprises fewer than 110,000 clones, roughly nine tenths of which are singletons, and about 0.89% rests with the top ten. The material was peripheral blood, obtained after pregnancy. Every receptor here comes from a female donor with multiple sclerosis, enrolled in a pregnancy study.

The rearrangement uses TRBV10-3 and TRBJ2-3; D is undetermined. The CDR3 has 18 residues. The germline CDR1 and CDR2 sequences are ENHRY and SYGVKD. V was cut by 0 bases and J by 0 bases, with 16 bases left in between. Written as DNA, the CDR3 is TGTGCCATCAGTGAGTCAGCATTCACGGTATCGAGCACAGATACGCAGTATTTT. Translating it yields CAISESAFTVSSTDTQYF.

The chain recombines TRBV5-1 with TRBJ2-2; D might be TRBD1 (6 bases). V was cut by 0 bases and J by 3 bases, with 9 bases left in between. From germline, CDR1 is SGHRS and CDR2 YFSETQ. CDR3 length: 15 amino acids. The CDR3 nucleotides are TGCGCCAGCAGCTTGGACAGGGTCCACACCGGGGAGCTGTTTTTT. Protein product: CASSLDRVHTGELFF.

The chain recombines TRBV2 with TRBJ2-3, with a weak D call TRBD2 (6 bases). Germline V lookup: CDR1 SNHLY, CDR2 FYNNEI. Trimming took 6 bases from V and 2 from J, leaving 18 bases between them. The length of the CDR3 is 16 residues. The CDR3 nucleotides read TGTGCCAGCAGCCTGGAGGCGGGGATCCCCACAGATACGCAGTATTTT. Protein: CASSLEAGIPTDTQYF.

As to this clone: The junction does not match germline at one end; this may be a read error. This sequence joins TRBV7-2 and TRBJ2-1; TRBD2 aligns across 7 bases. Germline V CDR1 and CDR2: SGHTA, FQGNSA. This CDR3 is 13 amino acids long. The DNA of the CDR3 is TGTGCCAGCAGCTCTCAGCGGGGCGCAACCCTCCTCTTC. Residues: CASSSQRGATLLF.

J is TRBJ1-1 and V is TRBV7-2; perhaps TRBD1 as D (5 bases). This CDR3 is built from 15 residues. The V end lost 4 bases, the J end lost 1 base, and 13 bases lay between the germline ends. Germline V gene lookup returns CDR1 SGHTA and CDR2 FQGNSA. CDR3 sequence (DNA): TGTGCCAGCAGCTCCCAGCAGGGTGCGAACACTGAAGCTTTCTTT. Its protein product is CASSSQQGANTEAFF.

A single count supports this clone. The rearrangement joins TRBV7-2 to TRBJ1-2, with TRBD1 identical over 7 bases. This CDR3 contains 15 residues. Germline V lookup: CDR1 SGHTA, CDR2 FQGNSA. After removal of 5 bases from V and 4 bases from J, the junction contained 10 bases not matched to a gene. In DNA, the CDR3 is TGTGCCAGCAGCCCGGGATGGGACAGCATCTATGGCTACACCTTC. This encodes CASSPGWDSIYGYTF.

V and J are TRBV19 and TRBJ2-2, with D tentatively TRBD1 (5 bases). The CDR3 contains 14 residues. The germline V gene encodes CDR1 LNHDA and CDR2 SQIVND (reference sequence). V lost 6 bases and J lost 8, with 16 bases in between. Here the CDR3 reads CASRQGLLRGELFF. The CDR3 DNA follows: TGTGCCAGTAGGCAGGGCCTTTTAAGAGGGGAGCTGTTTTTT.

The chain couples TRBV20-1 to TRBJ1-2, with D possibly TRBD1 on 6 matching bases. The CDR3 is 11 amino acids. Trimming pared 6 bases from V and 7 bases from J, leaving 12 bases between. From germline, CDR1 is DFQATT and CDR2 SNEGSKA (reference sequence). Written as DNA, the CDR3 is TGCAGTGCGTGGGACATAGGTGGCTACACCTTC. Translating it yields CSAWDIGGYTF.

V is TRBV28 and J is TRBJ2-7; a possible D gene is TRBD1 (7 bases). Deletions cut 2 bases from V and 3 bases from J, with 14 bases between. The CDR3 runs to 15 residues. The germline V gene has CDR1 MDHEN and CDR2 SYDVKM. CDR3 loop: CASSLGGGGYYEQYF. The CDR3 region has the DNA TGTGCCAGCAGTTTAGGCGGAGGGGGCTACTACGAGCAGTACTTC.

The CDR3 sequence is CASSPTGGADTYGYTF. As DNA, the CDR3 is TGTGCCAGCAGCCCGACTGGGGGGGCAGACACCTATGGCTACACCTTC. The chain has TRBV7-9 and TRBJ1-2; tentative D call: TRBD1 (6 bases). The ends were cut back, 5 bases at V and 4 bases at J, with 20 bases in the middle. Germline V gene sequence: CDR1 SEHNR, CDR2 FQNEAQ (reference sequence). This CDR3 has 16 residues. The full variable domain, rest sourced from reference TRBV7-9 and TRBJ1-2, is DTGVSQNPRHKITKRGQNVTFRCDPISEHNRLYWYRQTLGQGPEFLTYFQNEAQLEKSRLLSDRFSAERPKGSFSTLEIQRTEQGDSAMYLCASSPTGGADTYGYTFGSGTRLTVV.

The gene calls are TRBV4-2 and TRBJ2-1; D is perhaps TRBD2 (5 bases). V shed 3 bases and J shed 0 bases, with 9 bases lying between them. The CDR3 contains 15 residues. CDR1 LGHNA and CDR2 YNFKEQ come from the germline V gene. DNA for the CDR3: TGTGCCAGCAGCCAGGACTCTAACTCCTACAATGAGCAGTTCTTC. Protein: CASSQDSNSYNEQFF.

The chain links TRBV19 to TRBJ2-1, with 10 bases fitting TRBD2. This CDR3 comprises 16 residues. J lost 15 bases, V lost 1 base, and 15 bases had no gene match. Germline loops: CDR1 LNHDA, CDR2 SQIVND (reference sequence). CDR3 residues: CASSIVPSGRGGTTFF. As DNA, the CDR3 is TGTGCCAGTAGTATAGTCCCTAGCGGGAGAGGTGGAACCACGTTCTTC.

The rearrangement joins TRBV7-8 to TRBJ1-2; no definite D call. CDR1 and CDR2 from the germline V gene are SGHVS and FQNEAQ. The CDR3 extends over 14 amino acids. The V end was cut by 5 bases, the J end by 4 bases, with 14 bases between. This CDR3 is CASSPAVSSYGYTF. The CDR3 nucleotides read TGTGCCAGCAGCCCAGCGGTCAGTTCCTATGGCTACACCTTC.

This clone occurred once. The chain carries TRBV5-1 and TRBJ1-2; TRBD1 matches 7 bases. Losses at the gene ends were 2 bases for V and 6 bases for J; bases not matched to a gene: 4. Germline lookup yields CDR1 SGHRS and CDR2 YFSETQ. The CDR3 totals 13 residues. This CDR3 is CASSFRTGDGYTF. CDR3 nucleotide sequence: TGCGCCAGCAGCTTCCGGACAGGCGATGGCTACACCTTC.

V and J are TRBV14 and TRBJ1-1; D uncertain. Per the germline V gene, CDR1 is SGHDN and CDR2 is FVKESK. The germline V and J ends were trimmed by 6 bases and 1 base, with 12 bases remaining between them. CDR3 length: 14 residues. The CDR3 DNA reads TGTGCCAGCAGGCCCGCTAGCAGGAACACTGAAGCTTTCTTT. Translation: CASRPASRNTEAFF.

The genes are TRBV29-1 and TRBJ2-7, with TRBD1 matching over 7 bases. V trimming: 6 bases; J trimming: 1 base; junction bases outside the gene matches: 12. This CDR3 contains 15 residues. Germline CDR1 SQVTM, CDR2 ANQGSEA. CDR3 sequence reads: CSVTWWGTESYEQYF. Here the CDR3 DNA reads TGCAGCGTCACTTGGTGGGGGACAGAGTCCTACGAGCAGTACTTC.

This chain links TRBV2 with TRBJ2-2, with a possible D match to TRBD1 (5 bases). Germline V gene lookup returns CDR1 SNHLY and CDR2 FYNNEI. Trimming removed 6 bases at V and 5 bases at J, with 10 bases between. The CDR3 sequence is 13 residues long. CDR3 sequence reads: CASRPQGTGELFF. DNA of the CDR3: TGTGCCAGCAGACCCCAGGGTACCGGGGAGCTGTTTTTT.

The chain links TRBV18 to TRBJ2-3; possible D gene TRBD2, 6 bases. CDR3 length equals 14 residues. Germline V CDR1 and CDR2: KGHSH, LQKENI. V was cut by 3 bases and J by 4 bases, with 11 bases left in between. The CDR3 nucleotides are TGTGCCAGCTCACCGCTTGGCGGGGCAGATACGCAGTATTTT. Protein product: CASSPLGGADTQYF.